This T cell receptor (beta chain) originates from a study of blood T cell repertoires in COVID-19. As for the study in general: Researchers got acute and convalescent COVID-19 samples from the United States, Italy and Spain. Sample material is recorded as cDNA or gDNA derived from T cells, B-cell-depleted T cells, or PBMCs.

Germline-derived CDR1 and CDR2 are SGHTA and FQGTGA. Trimming took off 2 bases at V and 0 bases at J, with 8 bases between the two ends. This CDR3 is built from 15 residues. In the original analysis: Reference gene primer amplification gave estimated nucleated cell counts. Profiled with immunoSEQ multiplex PCR; TCRdb holds only in-frame clones, not every one. D and trimming were read from the DNA, whereas the V and J calls and clone size are those reported in that table. The table records about 65,000 clones, over 70% of them present only once. The TCR was taken from a human donor in a cohort sampled during active COVID-19. Sequences were obtained from peripheral blood. This chain joins TRBV7-3 and TRBJ2-1, with D maybe TRBD2 (6 bases). CDR3 sequence (DNA): TGTGCCAGCAGCTTAGCGGGACGCTCCTACAATGAGCAGTTCTTC. This gives the protein CASSLAGRSYNEQFF. The full variable domain, completed using reference TRBV7-3 and TRBJ2-1, is GAGVSQTPSNKVTEKGKYVELRCDPISGHTALYWYRQSLGQGPEFLIYFQGTGAADDSGLPNDRFFAVRPEGSVSTLKIQRTERGDSAVYLCASSLAGRSYNEQFFGPGTRLTVL.